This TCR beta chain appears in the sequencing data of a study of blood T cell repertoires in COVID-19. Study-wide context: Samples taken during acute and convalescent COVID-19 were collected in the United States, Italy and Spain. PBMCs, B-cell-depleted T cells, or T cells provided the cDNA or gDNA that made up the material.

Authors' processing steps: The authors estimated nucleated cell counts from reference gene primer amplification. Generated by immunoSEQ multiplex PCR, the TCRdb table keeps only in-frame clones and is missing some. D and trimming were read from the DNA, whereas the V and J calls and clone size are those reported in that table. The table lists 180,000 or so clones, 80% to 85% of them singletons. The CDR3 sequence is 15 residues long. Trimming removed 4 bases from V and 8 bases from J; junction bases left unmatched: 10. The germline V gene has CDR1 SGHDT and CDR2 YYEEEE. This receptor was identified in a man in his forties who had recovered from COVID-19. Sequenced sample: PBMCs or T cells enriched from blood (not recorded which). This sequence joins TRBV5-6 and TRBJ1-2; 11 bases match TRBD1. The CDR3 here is CASSRWTGGLGGYTF. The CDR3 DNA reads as TGTGCCAGCAGCCGTTGGACAGGGGGCTTAGGAGGCTACACCTTC.